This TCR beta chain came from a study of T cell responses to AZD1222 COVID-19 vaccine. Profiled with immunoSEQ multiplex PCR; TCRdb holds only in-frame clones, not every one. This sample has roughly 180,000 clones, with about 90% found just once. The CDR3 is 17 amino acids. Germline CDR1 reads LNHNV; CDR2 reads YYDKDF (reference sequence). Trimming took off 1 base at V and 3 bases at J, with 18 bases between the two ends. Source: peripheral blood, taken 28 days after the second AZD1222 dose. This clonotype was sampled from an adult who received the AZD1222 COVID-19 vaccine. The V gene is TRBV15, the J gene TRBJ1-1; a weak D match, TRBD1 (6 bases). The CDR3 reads CATSRVGGLERDTEAFF. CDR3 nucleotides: TGTGCCACCAGCAGAGTCGGGGGGCTCGAGCGGGACACTGAAGCTTTCTTT. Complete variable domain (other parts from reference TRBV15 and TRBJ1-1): DAMVIQNPRYQVTQFGKPVTLSCSQTLNHNVMYWYQQKSSQAPKLLFHYYDKDFNNEADTPDNFQSRRPNTSFCFLDIRSPGLGDTAMYLCATSRVGGLERDTEAFFGQGTRLTVV.